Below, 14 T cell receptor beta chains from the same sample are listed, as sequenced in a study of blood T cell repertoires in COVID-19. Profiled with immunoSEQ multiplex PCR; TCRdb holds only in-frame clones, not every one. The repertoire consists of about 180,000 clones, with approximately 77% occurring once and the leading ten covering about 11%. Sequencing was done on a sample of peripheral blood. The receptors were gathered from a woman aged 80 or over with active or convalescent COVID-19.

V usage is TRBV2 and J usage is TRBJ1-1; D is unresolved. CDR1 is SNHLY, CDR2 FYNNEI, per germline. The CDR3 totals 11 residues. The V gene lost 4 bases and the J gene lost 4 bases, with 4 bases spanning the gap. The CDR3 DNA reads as TGTGCCAGCAGTGTCTTCACTGAAGCTTTCTTT. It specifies CASSVFTEAFF.

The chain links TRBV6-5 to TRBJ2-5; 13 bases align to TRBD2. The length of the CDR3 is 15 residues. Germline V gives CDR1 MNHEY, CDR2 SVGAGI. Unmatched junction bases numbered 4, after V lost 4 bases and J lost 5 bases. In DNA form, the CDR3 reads TGTGCCAGCAGTTGGACTAGCGGGAGTAGCGAGACCCAGTACTTC. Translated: CASSWTSGSSETQYF.

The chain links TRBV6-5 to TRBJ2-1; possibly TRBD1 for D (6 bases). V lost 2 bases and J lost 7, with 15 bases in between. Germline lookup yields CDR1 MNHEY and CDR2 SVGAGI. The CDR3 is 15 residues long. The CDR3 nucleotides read TGTGCCAGCAGTTACCTGGAGACAGGAAAAAATGAGCAGTTCTTC. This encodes CASSYLETGKNEQFF.

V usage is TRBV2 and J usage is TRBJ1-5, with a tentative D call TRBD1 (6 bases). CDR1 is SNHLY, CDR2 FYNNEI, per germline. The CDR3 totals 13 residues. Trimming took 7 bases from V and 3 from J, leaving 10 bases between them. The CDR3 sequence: CASKRTDNQPQHF. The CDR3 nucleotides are TGTGCCAGCAAGAGGACAGACAATCAGCCCCAGCATTTT. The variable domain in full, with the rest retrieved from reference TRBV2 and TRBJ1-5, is EPEVTQTPSHQVTQMGQEVILRCVPISNHLYFYWYRQILGQKVEFLVSFYNNEISEKSEIFDDQFSVERPDGSNFTLKIRSTKLEDSAMYFCASKRTDNQPQHFGDGTRLSIL.

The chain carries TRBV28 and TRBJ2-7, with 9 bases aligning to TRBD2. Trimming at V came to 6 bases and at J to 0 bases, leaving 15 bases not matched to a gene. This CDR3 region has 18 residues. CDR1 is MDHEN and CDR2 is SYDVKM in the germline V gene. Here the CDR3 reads CASRLGIAGAGSSYEQYF. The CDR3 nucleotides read TGTGCCAGCAGACTCGGGATAGCGGGAGCCGGTAGCTCCTACGAGCAGTACTTC.

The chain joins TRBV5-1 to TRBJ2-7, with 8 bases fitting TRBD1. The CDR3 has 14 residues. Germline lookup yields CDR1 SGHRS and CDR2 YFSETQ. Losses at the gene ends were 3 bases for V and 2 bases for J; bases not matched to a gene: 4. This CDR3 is CASSSDRVPYEQYF. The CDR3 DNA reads TGCGCCAGCAGCTCGGACAGGGTTCCCTACGAGCAGTACTTC.

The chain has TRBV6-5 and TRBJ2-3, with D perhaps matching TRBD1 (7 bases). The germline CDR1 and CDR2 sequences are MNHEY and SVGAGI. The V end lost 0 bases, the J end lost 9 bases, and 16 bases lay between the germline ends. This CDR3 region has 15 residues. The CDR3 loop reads CASSYSVRQGGTQYF. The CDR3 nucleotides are TGTGCCAGCAGTTACTCTGTCCGGCAGGGGGGAACGCAGTATTTT.

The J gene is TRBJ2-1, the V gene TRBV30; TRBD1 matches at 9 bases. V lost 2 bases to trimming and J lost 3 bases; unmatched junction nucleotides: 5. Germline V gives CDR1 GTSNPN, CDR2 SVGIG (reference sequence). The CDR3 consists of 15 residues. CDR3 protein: CAWSPGTGNYNEQFF. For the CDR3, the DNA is TGTGCCTGGAGTCCCGGGACAGGGAACTACAATGAGCAGTTCTTC.

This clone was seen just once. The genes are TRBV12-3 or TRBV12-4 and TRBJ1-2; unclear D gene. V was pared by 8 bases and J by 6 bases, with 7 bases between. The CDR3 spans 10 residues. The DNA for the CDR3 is TGTGCCAGCGGAGGAGATGGCTACACCTTC. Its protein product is CASGGDGYTF.

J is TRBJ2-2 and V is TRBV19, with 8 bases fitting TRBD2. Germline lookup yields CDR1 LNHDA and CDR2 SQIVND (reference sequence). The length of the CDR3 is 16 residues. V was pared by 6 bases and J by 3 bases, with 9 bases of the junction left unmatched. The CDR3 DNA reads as TGTGCCAGTAGAACCCTAGCGCGGGGGGACACCGGGGAGCTGTTTTTT. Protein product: CASRTLARGDTGELFF.

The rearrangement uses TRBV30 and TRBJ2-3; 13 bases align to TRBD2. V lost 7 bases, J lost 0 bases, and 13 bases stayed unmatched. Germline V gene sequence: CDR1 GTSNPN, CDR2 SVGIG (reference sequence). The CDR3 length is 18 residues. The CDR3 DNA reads TGTGCCTTCCAACCGGGACTAGCGGGATACACTAGCACAGATACGCAGTATTTT. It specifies CAFQPGLAGYTSTDTQYF.

The CDR3 bases are TGCAGCGTTGGGGGGGGGTTGACTAATGAAAAACTGTTTTTT. As protein: CSVGGGLTNEKLFF. The V gene is TRBV29-1, the J gene TRBJ1-4, with D possibly being TRBD1 (5 bases). Trimming pared 4 bases from V and 2 bases from J, leaving 11 bases between. The CDR3 has 14 residues. CDR1 and CDR2 from the germline V gene are SQVTM and ANQGSEA. The full variable domain, rest sourced from reference TRBV29-1 and TRBJ1-4, is SAVISQKPSRDICQRGTSLTIQCQVDSQVTMMFWYRQQPGQSLTLIATANQGSEATYESGFVIDKFPISRPNLTFSTLTVSNMSPEDSSIYLCSVGGGLTNEKLFFGSGTQLSVL.

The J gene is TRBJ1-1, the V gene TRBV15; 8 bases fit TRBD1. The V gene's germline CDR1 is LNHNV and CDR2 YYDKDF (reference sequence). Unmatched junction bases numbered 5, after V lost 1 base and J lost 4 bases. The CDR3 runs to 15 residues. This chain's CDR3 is CATSRVQGGSTEAFF. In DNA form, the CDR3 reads TGTGCCACCAGCAGAGTACAGGGGGGAAGCACTGAAGCTTTCTTT.

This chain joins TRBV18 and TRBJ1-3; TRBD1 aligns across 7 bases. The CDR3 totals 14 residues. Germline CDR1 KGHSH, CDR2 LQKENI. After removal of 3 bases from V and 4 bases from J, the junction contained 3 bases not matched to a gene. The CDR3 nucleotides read TGTGCCAGCTCACCCTCGGGACAGGGAAACACCATATATTTT. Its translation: CASSPSGQGNTIYF.